This entry describes one T cell receptor (beta chain). This sample was taken from a study of blood T cell repertoires in COVID-19. Study background: The origin of the acute and convalescent COVID-19 samples was the United States, Italy and Spain. T cells, B-cell-depleted T cells, or PBMCs provided the cDNA or gDNA that served as material.

This CDR3 is 13 amino acids long. The germline V gene has CDR1 LNHDA and CDR2 SQIVND (reference sequence). V shed 1 base, J shed 6 bases, and the junction held 2 bases outside the gene matches. Original processing methods: Nucleated cell number was recorded as an estimate derived from reference gene primer amplification. The table came from immunoSEQ multiplex PCR; TCRdb's copy has only in-frame clones and leaves some out. From that table come the V and J calls and clone size; the DNA was used to work out D and trimming. The sample consists of under 150,000 clones, approximately 84% of them appearing once.

The TCR was taken from a man aged 35 to 55 with acute or convalescent COVID-19. The chain has TRBV19 and TRBJ2-7; 8 bases are shared with TRBD1. Source material: peripheral blood. The DNA of the CDR3 is TGTGCCAGTAGTATAGGGACAGGGAGCGAGCAGTACTTC. Protein product: CASSIGTGSEQYF.